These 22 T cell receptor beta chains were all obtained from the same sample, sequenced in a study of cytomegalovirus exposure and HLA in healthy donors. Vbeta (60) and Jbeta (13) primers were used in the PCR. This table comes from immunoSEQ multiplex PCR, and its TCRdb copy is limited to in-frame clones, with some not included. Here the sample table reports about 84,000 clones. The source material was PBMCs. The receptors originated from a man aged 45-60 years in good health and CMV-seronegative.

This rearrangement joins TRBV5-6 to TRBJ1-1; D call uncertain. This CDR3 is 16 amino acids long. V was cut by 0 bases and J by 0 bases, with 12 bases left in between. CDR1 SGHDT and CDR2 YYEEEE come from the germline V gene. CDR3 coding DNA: TGTGCCAGCAGCTTGGTCTTGATTTCGGTGAACACTGAAGCTTTCTTT. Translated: CASSLVLISVNTEAFF.

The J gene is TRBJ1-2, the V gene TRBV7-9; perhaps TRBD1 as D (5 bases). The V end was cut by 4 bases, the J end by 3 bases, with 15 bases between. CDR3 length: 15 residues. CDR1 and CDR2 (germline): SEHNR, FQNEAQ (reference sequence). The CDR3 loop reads CASSSSGFGDYGYTF. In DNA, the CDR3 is TGTGCCAGCAGCTCCTCAGGGTTTGGGGACTATGGCTACACCTTC.

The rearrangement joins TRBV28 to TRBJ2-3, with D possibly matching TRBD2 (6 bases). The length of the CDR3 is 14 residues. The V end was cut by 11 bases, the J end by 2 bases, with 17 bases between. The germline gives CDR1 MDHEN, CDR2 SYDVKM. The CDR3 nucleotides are TGTGCCTCCCTTCCGGGACTCATCACAGATACGCAGTATTTT. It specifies CASLPGLITDTQYF.

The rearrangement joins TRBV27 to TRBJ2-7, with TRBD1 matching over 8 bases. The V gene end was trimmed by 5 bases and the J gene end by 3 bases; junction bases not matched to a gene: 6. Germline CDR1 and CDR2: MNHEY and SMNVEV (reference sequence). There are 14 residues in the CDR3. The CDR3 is CASSKTGVGYEQYF. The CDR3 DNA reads TGTGCCAGCAGTAAGACAGGGGTGGGCTACGAGCAGTACTTC.

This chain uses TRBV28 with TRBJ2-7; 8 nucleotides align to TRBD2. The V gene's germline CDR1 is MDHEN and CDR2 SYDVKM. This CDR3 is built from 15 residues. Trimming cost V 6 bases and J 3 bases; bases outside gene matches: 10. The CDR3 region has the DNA TGTGCCAGCAGCCCGGGAGGGACTAGGAACTACGAGCAGTACTTC. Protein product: CASSPGGTRNYEQYF. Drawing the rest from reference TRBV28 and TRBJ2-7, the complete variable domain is DVKVTQSSRYLVKRTGEKVFLECVQDMDHENMFWYRQDPGLGLRLIYFSYDVKMKEKGDIPEGYSVSREKKERFSLILESASTNQTSMYLCASSPGGTRNYEQYFGPGTRLTVT.

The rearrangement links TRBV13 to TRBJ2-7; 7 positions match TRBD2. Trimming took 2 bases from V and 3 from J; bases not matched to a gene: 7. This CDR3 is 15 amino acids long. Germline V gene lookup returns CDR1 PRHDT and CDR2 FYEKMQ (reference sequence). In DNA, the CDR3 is TGTGCCAGCAGCTTATACGGGGGGAAGGGCTACGAGCAGTACTTC. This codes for CASSLYGGKGYEQYF.

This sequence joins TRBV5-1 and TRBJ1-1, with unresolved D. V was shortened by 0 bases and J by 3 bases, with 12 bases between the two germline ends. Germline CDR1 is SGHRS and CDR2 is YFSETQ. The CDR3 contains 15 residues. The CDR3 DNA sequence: TGCGCCAGCAGCTTGGAACCTACCGGGGACACTGAAGCTTTCTTT. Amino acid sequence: CASSLEPTGDTEAFF.

The CDR3 sequence: CASSLGPGIAKNIQYF. The CDR3 bases are TGTGCCAGCAGTTTAGGGCCGGGGATAGCCAAAAACATTCAGTACTTC. V is TRBV27 and J is TRBJ2-4; a weak D match, TRBD2 (5 bases). The CDR3 length is 16 residues. V lost 2 bases and J 0 bases, leaving 11 bases between the germline ends. Germline assignment: CDR1 MNHEY and CDR2 SMNVEV (reference sequence).

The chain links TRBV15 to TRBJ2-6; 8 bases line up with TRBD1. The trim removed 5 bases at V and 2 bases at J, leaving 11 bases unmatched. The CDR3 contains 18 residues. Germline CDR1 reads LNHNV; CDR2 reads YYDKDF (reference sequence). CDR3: CATSGRQGQSPGANVLTF. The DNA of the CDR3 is TGTGCCACCAGCGGGAGACAGGGGCAGAGCCCTGGGGCCAACGTCCTGACTTTC. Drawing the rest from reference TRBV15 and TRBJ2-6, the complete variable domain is DAMVIQNPRYQVTQFGKPVTLSCSQTLNHNVMYWYQQKSSQAPKLLFHYYDKDFNNEADTPDNFQSRRPNTSFCFLDIRSPGLGDTAMYLCATSGRQGQSPGANVLTFGAGSRLTVL.

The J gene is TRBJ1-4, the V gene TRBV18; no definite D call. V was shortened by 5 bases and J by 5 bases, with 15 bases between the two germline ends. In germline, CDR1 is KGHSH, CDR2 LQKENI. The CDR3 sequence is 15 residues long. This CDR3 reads CASSGIRGDNEKLFF. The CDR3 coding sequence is TGTGCCAGCTCAGGTATCCGGGGAGACAATGAAAAACTGTTTTTT.

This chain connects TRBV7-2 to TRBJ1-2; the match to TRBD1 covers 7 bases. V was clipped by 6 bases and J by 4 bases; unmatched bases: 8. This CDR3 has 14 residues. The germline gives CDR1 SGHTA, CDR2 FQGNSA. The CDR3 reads CASRAGGLSYGYTF. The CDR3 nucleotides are TGTGCCAGCAGAGCAGGGGGACTGAGCTATGGCTACACCTTC.

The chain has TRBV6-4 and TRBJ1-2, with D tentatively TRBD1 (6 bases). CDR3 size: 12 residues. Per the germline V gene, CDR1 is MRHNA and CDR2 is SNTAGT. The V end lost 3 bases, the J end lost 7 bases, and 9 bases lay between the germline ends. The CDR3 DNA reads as TGTGCCAGCAGTGAACAGGGAAGTGGCTACACCTTC. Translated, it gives CASSEQGSGYTF.

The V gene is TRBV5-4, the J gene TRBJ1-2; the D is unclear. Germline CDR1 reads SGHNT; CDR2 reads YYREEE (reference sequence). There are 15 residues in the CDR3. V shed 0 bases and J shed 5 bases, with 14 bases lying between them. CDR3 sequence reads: CASSLEVGLGYGYTF. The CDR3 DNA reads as TGTGCCAGCAGCTTGGAGGTTGGGCTTGGATATGGCTACACCTTC.

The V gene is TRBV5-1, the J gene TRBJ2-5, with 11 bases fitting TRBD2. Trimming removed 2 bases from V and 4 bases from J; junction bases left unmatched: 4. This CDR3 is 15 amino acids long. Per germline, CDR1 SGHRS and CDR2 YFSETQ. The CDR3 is CASSLTGLAGETQYF. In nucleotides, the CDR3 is TGCGCCAGCAGCTTAACTGGACTAGCGGGAGAGACCCAGTACTTC.

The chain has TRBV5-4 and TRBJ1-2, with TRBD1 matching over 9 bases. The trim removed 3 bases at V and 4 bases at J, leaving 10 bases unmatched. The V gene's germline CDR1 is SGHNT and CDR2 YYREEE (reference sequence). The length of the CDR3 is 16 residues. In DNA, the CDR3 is TGTGCCAGCAGCTATGGGCCGGACAGGGGAGTCTATGGCTACACCTTC. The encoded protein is CASSYGPDRGVYGYTF.

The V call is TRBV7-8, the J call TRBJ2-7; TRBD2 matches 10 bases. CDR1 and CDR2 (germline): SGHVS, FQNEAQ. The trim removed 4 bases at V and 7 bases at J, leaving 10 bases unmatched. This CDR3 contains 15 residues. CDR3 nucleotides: TGTGCCAGCAGCTGGGTAGCGGGGGGCCGGGGGGAGCAGTACTTC. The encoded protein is CASSWVAGGRGEQYF.

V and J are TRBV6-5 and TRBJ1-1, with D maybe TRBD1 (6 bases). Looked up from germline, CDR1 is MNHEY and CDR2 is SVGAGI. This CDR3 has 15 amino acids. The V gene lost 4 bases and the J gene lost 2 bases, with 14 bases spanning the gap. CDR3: CASSWIAGANTEAFF. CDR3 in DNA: TGTGCCAGCAGTTGGATTGCGGGGGCTAACACTGAAGCTTTCTTT.

The CDR3 nucleotides read TGTGCTAGTGGTTTGTCAGGTAATGAGCAGTTCTTC. This gives the protein CASGLSGNEQFF. The V call is TRBV12-5, the J call TRBJ2-1, with D hard to call. V was clipped by 2 bases and J by 7 bases, with 6 bases between them. The length of the CDR3 is 12 residues. Germline lookup yields CDR1 LGHNT and CDR2 FRNRAP.

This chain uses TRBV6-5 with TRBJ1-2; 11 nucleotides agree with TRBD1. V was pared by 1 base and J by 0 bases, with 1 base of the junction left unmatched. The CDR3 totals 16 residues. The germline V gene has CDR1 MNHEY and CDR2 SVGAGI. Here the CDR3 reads CASSYLGQGANYGYTF. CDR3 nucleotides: TGTGCCAGCAGTTACTTGGGACAGGGGGCTAACTATGGCTACACCTTC.

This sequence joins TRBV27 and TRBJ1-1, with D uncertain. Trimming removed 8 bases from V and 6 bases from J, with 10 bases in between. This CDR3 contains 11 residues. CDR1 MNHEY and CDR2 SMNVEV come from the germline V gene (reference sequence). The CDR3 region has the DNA TGTGCCAGCCGAGGGTTAGCTGAAGCTTTCTTT. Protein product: CASRGLAEAFF.

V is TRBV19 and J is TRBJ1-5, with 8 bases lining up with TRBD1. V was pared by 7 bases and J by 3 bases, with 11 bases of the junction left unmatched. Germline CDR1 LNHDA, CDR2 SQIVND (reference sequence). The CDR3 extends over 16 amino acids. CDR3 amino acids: CASTATGDGPNQPQHF. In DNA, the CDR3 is TGTGCCAGTACCGCGACAGGGGACGGTCCCAATCAGCCCCAGCATTTT. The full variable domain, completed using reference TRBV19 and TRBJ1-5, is DGGITQSPKYLFRKEGQNVTLSCEQNLNHDAMYWYRQDPGQGLRLIYYSQIVNDFQKGDIAEGYSVSREKKESFPLTVTSAQKNPTAFYLCASTATGDGPNQPQHFGDGTRLSIL.

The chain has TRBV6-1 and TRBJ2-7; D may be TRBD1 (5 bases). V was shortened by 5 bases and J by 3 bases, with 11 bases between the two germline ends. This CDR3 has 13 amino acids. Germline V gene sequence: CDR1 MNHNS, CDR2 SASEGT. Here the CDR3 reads CASSPKGLYEQYF. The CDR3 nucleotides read TGTGCCAGCAGTCCGAAGGGGCTCTACGAGCAGTACTTC.